These 10 T cell receptor beta chains were all obtained from the same sample, sequenced in a study of shared clonotypes between healthy human individuals. Data came from immunoSEQ multiplex PCR; TCRdb stores just in-frame clones and leaves some out. Of 2 million to 2.5 million clones detected, around 95% appear once; the ten largest clones hold about 0.13%. The source material was naive CD4+ T cells sorted from blood. Subset meaning: CD45RA+ positively selected. These receptors came from a man aged 18-30 years in good health.

This chain uses TRBV5-1 with TRBJ2-7, with TRBD2 as a possible D gene (5 bases). V was trimmed by 0 bases and J by 3 bases, leaving 16 bases between them. Germline V lookup: CDR1 SGHRS, CDR2 YFSETQ. The CDR3 spans 16 residues. DNA of the CDR3: TGCGCCAGCAGCTTGGCCAGTTCCCCAAGCGGCTACGAGCAGTACTTC. Translating gives CASSLASSPSGYEQYF.

This chain joins TRBV28 and TRBJ1-5; D uncertain. The CDR3 consists of 16 residues. Trimming took off 5 bases at V and 6 bases at J, with 20 bases between the two ends. CDR1 and CDR2 (germline): MDHEN, SYDVKM. CDR3 sequence: CASSPSTGSRSQPQHF. The CDR3 DNA reads as TGTGCCAGCAGTCCGTCGACGGGGAGTCGGAGTCAGCCCCAGCATTTT.

The rearrangement joins TRBV19 to TRBJ2-7; the match to TRBD1 covers 7 bases. Unmatched junction bases numbered 20, after V lost 6 bases and J lost 3 bases. The length of the CDR3 is 18 residues. Germline values: CDR1 LNHDA, CDR2 SQIVND (reference sequence). The CDR3 here is CASSPVGSSPGQFYEQYF. The DNA of the CDR3 is TGTGCCAGTAGCCCCGTGGGAAGCTCCCCGGGACAGTTCTACGAGCAGTACTTC.

This chain uses TRBV30 with TRBJ1-4; a weak D match, TRBD1 (5 bases). This CDR3 comprises 15 residues. Trimming left V 1 base short and J 7 bases short, with 16 bases between. Germline CDR1 GTSNPN, CDR2 SVGIG (reference sequence). The DNA of the CDR3 is TGTGCCTGGAGTGCGCAGGGAGGAGGGAGTGAAAAACTGTTTTTT. This gives the protein CAWSAQGGGSEKLFF.

The J gene is TRBJ2-7, the V gene TRBV6-1; D gene ambiguous. The CDR3 contains 11 residues. Trimming pared 6 bases from V and 4 bases from J, leaving 7 bases between. Per the germline V gene, CDR1 is MNHNS and CDR2 is SASEGT. The CDR3: CASRMGYEQYF. In nucleotides, the CDR3 is TGTGCCAGCAGGATGGGGTACGAGCAGTACTTC.

The J gene is TRBJ2-3, the V gene TRBV7-2, with TRBD2 matching over 9 bases. Per germline, CDR1 SGHTA and CDR2 FQGNSA. The length of the CDR3 is 19 residues. Trimming at V came to 5 bases and at J to 0 bases, leaving 15 bases not matched to a gene. CDR3 nucleotides: TGTGCCAGCAGCCGCCTAAGGATTAGCGGGAGCCTTAGCACAGATACGCAGTATTTT. Its protein is CASSRLRISGSLSTDTQYF.

The chain recombines TRBV30 with TRBJ2-5; 10 nucleotides align to TRBD1. CDR3 length equals 18 residues. Germline V gene lookup returns CDR1 GTSNPN and CDR2 SVGIG (reference sequence). J was trimmed by 4 bases and V by 2 bases; bases with no gene match: 16. CDR3 protein: CAWSPRIRDRGRAETQYF. The DNA for the CDR3 is TGTGCCTGGAGTCCCAGAATAAGGGACAGGGGAAGGGCAGAGACCCAGTACTTC.

The chain uses TRBV11-3 and TRBJ2-3; D not certain. This CDR3 has 13 residues. The germline V and J ends were trimmed by 4 bases and 5 bases, with 10 bases remaining between them. The germline V gene encodes CDR1 SGHNT and CDR2 YENEEA. CDR3 in amino acids: CASSSQWEDTQYF. The CDR3 DNA reads TGTGCCAGCAGCTCTCAGTGGGAAGATACGCAGTATTTT.

CDR3 in DNA: TGTGCCATCAGTGAGTATCCCCGCACTGAGCAGTTCTTC. Protein sequence: CAISEYPRTEQFF. This chain joins TRBV10-3 and TRBJ2-1; no definite D call. Trimming removed 1 base from V and 9 bases from J, with 10 bases in between. The CDR3 covers 13 residues. CDR1 and CDR2 from the germline V gene are ENHRY and SYGVKD.

This sequence joins TRBV6-1 and TRBJ1-1; D is perhaps TRBD1 (5 bases). The germline V gene encodes CDR1 MNHNS and CDR2 SASEGT. V lost 2 bases to trimming and J lost 5 bases, with 15 bases between them. This CDR3 spans 15 amino acids. The CDR3 DNA sequence: TGTGCCAGCAGTGAACCGTTGGGGGGAAAAACTGAAGCTTTCTTT. Residues: CASSEPLGGKTEAFF.